This passage covers 17 T cell receptor beta chains from one sample sequenced in a study of identical twins. TCRdb reanalysed the 5' RACE reads using MiXCR and keeps one entry per CDR3 protein. The repertoire holds hundreds of thousands of distinct CDR3 sequences, with 21% as singletons. These data also formed part of another study, on T cells expressing NK-cell markers.

Sequencing was carried out using PBMCs. These TCRs come from a woman in her late teens or twenties in good health.

The gene calls are TRBV4-3 and TRBJ2-7, with 8 bases identical to TRBD1. The CDR3 contains 16 residues. The trim removed 2 bases at V and 3 bases at J, leaving 9 bases unmatched. Germline loops: CDR1 LGHNA, CDR2 YSLEER. The CDR3 protein is CASSQQIGTGFYEQYF. The CDR3 DNA is TGCGCCAGCAGCCAACAAATCGGGACAGGCTTCTACGAGCAGTACTTC.

This clonotype was found many times. This chain links TRBV5-1 with TRBJ2-5; 9 bases are shared with TRBD1. Trimming cost V 2 bases and J 5 bases; bases outside gene matches: 7. The germline V gene has CDR1 SGHRS and CDR2 YFSETQ. This CDR3 is 15 amino acids long. DNA of the CDR3: TGCGCCAGCAGCTTTACAGGGGGCGCAGGGGAGACCCAGTACTTC. Translating it yields CASSFTGGAGETQYF.

This rearrangement joins TRBV20-1 to TRBJ1-1; D is uncertain. Between the trimmed V and J ends, which lost 5 bases and 3 bases, there was a span of 10 bases. This CDR3 contains 12 residues. Germline lookup yields CDR1 DFQATT and CDR2 SNEGSKA (reference sequence). The CDR3 region is CSAGLRDTEAFF. The CDR3 region has the DNA TGCAGTGCTGGGTTACGGGACACTGAAGCTTTCTTT.

This rearrangement joins TRBV5-6 to TRBJ2-5; D ambiguous. V was cut by 0 bases and J by 10 bases, with 7 bases left in between. CDR1 is SGHDT, CDR2 YYEEEE, per germline. The CDR3 is made up of 11 amino acids. The CDR3 sequence is CASSLDHRQYF. CDR3 coding DNA: TGTGCCAGCAGCTTGGATCACCGCCAGTACTTC. The full variable domain, rest sourced from reference TRBV5-6 and TRBJ2-5, is DAGVTQSPTHLIKTRGQQVTLRCSPKSGHDTVSWYQQALGQGPQFIFQYYEEEERQRGNFPDRFSGHQFPNYSSELNVNALLLGDSALYLCASSLDHRQYFGPGTRLLVL.

The rearrangement joins TRBV7-2 to TRBJ2-7, with a tentative D call TRBD2 (5 bases). V was pared by 4 bases and J by 8 bases, with 12 bases between. CDR3 length: 12 amino acids. The germline CDR1 and CDR2 sequences are SGHTA and FQGNSA. This CDR3 reads CASSSGWEKQYF. CDR3 nucleotide sequence: TGTGCCAGCAGCTCCGGGTGGGAGAAGCAGTACTTC.

The V and J genes are TRBV13 and TRBJ1-1; D perhaps matches TRBD1 (5 bases). From germline, CDR1 is PRHDT and CDR2 FYEKMQ (reference sequence). V was trimmed by 5 bases and J by 11 bases, leaving 15 bases between them. The CDR3 covers 12 residues. In nucleotides, the CDR3 is TGTGCCAGCAGCATCCCAGGGACCCGCGCTTTCTTT. Translated, it gives CASSIPGTRAFF. The full variable domain, completed using reference TRBV13 and TRBJ1-1, is AAGVIQSPRHLIKEKRETATLKCYPIPRHDTVYWYQQGPGQDPQFLISFYEKMQSDKGSIPDRFSAQQFSDYHSELNMSSLELGDSALYFCASSIPGTRAFFGQGTRLTVV.

This clonotype was seen only a few times. The J gene is TRBJ2-5, the V gene TRBV20-1; 11 nucleotides line up with TRBD2. V shed 5 bases, J shed 2 bases, and the junction held 7 bases outside the gene matches. This CDR3 has 15 amino acids. The V gene's germline CDR1 is DFQATT and CDR2 SNEGSKA (reference sequence). The CDR3, as DNA: TGCAGTGCTTCTCGTAGCGGGGGGGTTCAAGAGACCCAGTACTTC. The encoded protein is CSASRSGGVQETQYF.

This clonotype was seen a handful of times. This chain uses TRBV18 with TRBJ2-3; D may be TRBD2 (5 bases). Germline CDR1 KGHSH, CDR2 LQKENI. The CDR3 runs to 14 residues. Between the trimmed V and J ends, which lost 3 bases and 4 bases, there was a span of 11 bases. The CDR3 here is CASSPGGPADTQYF. CDR3 nucleotide sequence: TGTGCCAGCTCACCGGGCGGGCCGGCAGATACGCAGTATTTT.

The CDR3 reads CASSLLGDGYNEQFF. CDR3 sequence (DNA): TGTGCCAGCAGCTTATTGGGGGATGGATACAATGAGCAGTTCTTC. The genes are TRBV7-6 and TRBJ2-1; D tentatively fits TRBD1 or TRBD2 (5 bases each). Deletions cut 2 bases from V and 4 bases from J, with 12 bases between. CDR1 and CDR2 from the germline V gene are SGHVS and FNYEAQ. This CDR3 is 15 amino acids long.

This clonotype was seen more than once but under ten times. The chain recombines TRBV29-1 with TRBJ2-3; 14 bases match TRBD2. This CDR3 spans 15 amino acids. CDR1 SQVTM and CDR2 ANQGSEA come from the germline V gene. With V trimmed by 7 bases and J by 5 bases, 8 bases remained unmatched. In nucleotides, the CDR3 is TGCAGCGCCCTCGGACTAGCGGGAGGTAAAGATACGCAGTATTTT. It codes for CSALGLAGGKDTQYF.

The genes are TRBV12-3 or TRBV12-4 and TRBJ2-1; 8 positions agree with TRBD2. The CDR3 runs to 15 residues. The V segment lost 3 bases and the J segment 2 bases; nucleotides outside the gene matches: 3. As DNA, the CDR3 is TGTGCCAGCAGTTTTACTAGCGGCACCTACAATGAGCAGTTCTTC. Its protein product is CASSFTSGTYNEQFF.

This clonotype was seen ten or more times. V and J are TRBV5-1 and TRBJ1-4, with unresolved D. Per the germline V gene, CDR1 is SGHRS and CDR2 is YFSETQ. Trimming pared 0 bases from V and 2 bases from J, leaving 5 bases between. The CDR3 covers 14 residues. CDR3 residues: CASSLAGTNEKLFF. CDR3 coding DNA: TGCGCCAGCAGCTTGGCAGGCACTAATGAAAAACTGTTTTTT.

In its sample, this clonotype was seen many times. The rearrangement links TRBV20-1 to TRBJ2-1, with 8 bases lining up with TRBD2. V dropped 1 base and J dropped 4; count of bases not matched to a gene: 6. The CDR3 totals 15 residues. Germline V gene lookup returns CDR1 DFQATT and CDR2 SNEGSKA (reference sequence). CDR3 sequence (DNA): TGCAGTGCTAGAGGGCCTAGCGGGTATTACAATGAGCAGTTCTTC. Encoded protein: CSARGPSGYYNEQFF.

The rearrangement links TRBV10-3 to TRBJ1-2, with D hard to call. The CDR3 spans 12 residues. Germline CDR1 and CDR2: ENHRY and SYGVKD. V lost 11 bases and J lost 6, with 16 bases in between. The CDR3 loop reads CAFRGNRNGYTF. CDR3 nucleotides: TGTGCCTTCCGAGGGAATAGAAATGGCTACACCTTC.

CDR3 protein: CSVSRGGTERAFF. Written as DNA, the CDR3 is TGCAGCGTTTCTCGAGGGGGAACCGAACGGGCTTTCTTT. V usage is TRBV29-1 and J usage is TRBJ1-1, with D perhaps matching TRBD1 (6 bases). This CDR3 contains 13 residues. Looked up from germline, CDR1 is SQVTM and CDR2 is ANQGSEA. V lost 5 bases to trimming and J lost 11 bases, with 21 bases between them.

A word on this clonotype: A junction boundary mismatches the germline segment, possibly from a read error. V gene TRBV12-3 or TRBV12-4 combines with J gene TRBJ2-7; D is unclear. The CDR3 runs to 12 residues. The CDR3 spells CASSLNYGPQHF. CDR3 nucleotides: TGTGCCAGCAGTTTAAATTACGGGCCACAGCACTTC.

Many counts were recorded for this clonotype. The rearrangement uses TRBV24-1 and TRBJ2-2; D gene uncertain. Germline assignment: CDR1 KGHDR and CDR2 SFDVKD. V was trimmed by 5 bases and J by 6 bases, leaving 18 bases between them. This CDR3 has 16 residues. The CDR3 coding sequence is TGTGCCACCAGTGCCAATTTCGTGGTTGGGCCCGGGGAGCTGTTTTTT. It translates to CATSANFVVGPGELFF.